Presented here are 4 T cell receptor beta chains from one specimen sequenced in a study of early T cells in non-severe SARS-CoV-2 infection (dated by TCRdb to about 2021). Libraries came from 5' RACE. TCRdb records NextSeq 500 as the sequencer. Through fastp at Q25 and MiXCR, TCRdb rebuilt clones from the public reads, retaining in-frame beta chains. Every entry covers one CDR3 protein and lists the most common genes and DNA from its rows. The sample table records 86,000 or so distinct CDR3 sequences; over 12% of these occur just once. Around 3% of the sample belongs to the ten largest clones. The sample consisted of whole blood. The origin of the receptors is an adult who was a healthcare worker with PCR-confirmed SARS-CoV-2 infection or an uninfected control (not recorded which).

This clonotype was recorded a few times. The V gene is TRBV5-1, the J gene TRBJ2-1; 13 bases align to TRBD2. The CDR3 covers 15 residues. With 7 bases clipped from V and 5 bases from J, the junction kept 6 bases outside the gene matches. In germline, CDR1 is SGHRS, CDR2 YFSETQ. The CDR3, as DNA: TGCGCCAGCGGCATAGGACTAGCGGGAGACAATGAGCAGTTCTTC. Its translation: CASGIGLAGDNEQFF.

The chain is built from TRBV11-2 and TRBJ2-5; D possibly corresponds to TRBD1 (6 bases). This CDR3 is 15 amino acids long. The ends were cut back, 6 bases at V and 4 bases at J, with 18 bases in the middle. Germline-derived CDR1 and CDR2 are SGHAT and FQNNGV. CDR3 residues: CASSQQGDVGETQYF. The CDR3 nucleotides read TGTGCCAGCAGTCAACAGGGTGATGTAGGAGAGACCCAGTACTTC.

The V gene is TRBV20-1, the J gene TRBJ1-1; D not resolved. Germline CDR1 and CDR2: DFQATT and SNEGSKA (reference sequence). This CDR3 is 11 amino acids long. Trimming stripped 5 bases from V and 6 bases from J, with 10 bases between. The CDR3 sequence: CSARQYPEAFF. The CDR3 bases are TGCAGTGCTCGGCAGTATCCTGAAGCTTTCTTT.

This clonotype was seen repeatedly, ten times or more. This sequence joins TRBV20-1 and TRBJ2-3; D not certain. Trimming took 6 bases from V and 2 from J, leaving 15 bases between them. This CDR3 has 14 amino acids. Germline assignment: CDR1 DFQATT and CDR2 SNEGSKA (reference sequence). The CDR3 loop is CSAPAGVVTDTQYF. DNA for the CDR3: TGCAGTGCCCCAGCAGGCGTCGTCACAGATACGCAGTATTTT.